The 26 T cell receptor beta chains reported below all come from one sample, sequenced in a study of identifying expanded T cells in peripheral blood. Assay used: immunoSEQ multiplex PCR; TCRdb lists only in-frame clones, some missing. The table records about 100,000 clones, about 89% of them present only once. The source material was blood. The receptors come from a person between 18 and 75 years old in good health.

The V and J genes are TRBV5-1 and TRBJ2-5, with D perhaps matching TRBD2 (6 bases). CDR3 size: 14 residues. The germline gives CDR1 SGHRS, CDR2 YFSETQ. V lost 0 bases and J 0 bases, leaving 6 bases between the germline ends. Here the CDR3 reads CASSLGDYQETQYF. The CDR3, as DNA: TGCGCCAGCAGCTTGGGGGACTACCAAGAGACCCAGTACTTC.

This rearrangement joins TRBV19 to TRBJ2-3, with no clear D. Deletions cut 5 bases from V and 2 bases from J, with 5 bases between. Germline lookup yields CDR1 LNHDA and CDR2 SQIVND (reference sequence). This CDR3 region has 12 residues. The CDR3 spells CASSLTTDTQYF. CDR3 nucleotides: TGTGCCAGTAGTTTGACCACAGATACGCAGTATTTT.

The V and J genes are TRBV7-2 and TRBJ2-7, with D hard to call. CDR1 is SGHTA, CDR2 FQGNSA, per germline. V lost 2 bases and J lost 5, with 10 bases in between. This CDR3 region has 13 residues. The CDR3 loop is CASSLRVVNEQYF. The CDR3 DNA reads TGTGCCAGCAGCTTAAGGGTTGTCAACGAGCAGTACTTC.

The V gene is TRBV28, the J gene TRBJ2-5; unclear D gene. Trimming shortened V by 4 bases and J by 6 bases, and 18 bases separated the two germline ends. The CDR3 consists of 15 residues. CDR1 and CDR2 (germline): MDHEN, SYDVKM. The CDR3 here is CASSSYSVDRQTQYF. The CDR3 DNA follows: TGTGCCAGCAGTTCTTACTCGGTAGATCGACAGACCCAGTACTTC.

This clone appeared a single time. The chain has TRBV4-2 and TRBJ1-3, with a weak D call TRBD1 (6 bases). CDR3 size: 15 residues. V lost 5 bases and J lost 4, with 15 bases in between. Germline V lookup: CDR1 LGHNA, CDR2 YNFKEQ. In nucleotides, the CDR3 is TGTGCCAGCAGCTTGGGGGGCATGATGGGAAACACCATATATTTT. It translates to CASSLGGMMGNTIYF.

The V call is TRBV30, the J call TRBJ2-1; no clear D. This CDR3 is 11 amino acids long. Per the germline V gene, CDR1 is GTSNPN and CDR2 is SVGIG (reference sequence). V lost 5 bases and J 9 bases, leaving 11 bases between the germline ends. As DNA, the CDR3 is TGTGCCTGGGTGGGGTCCGTTGAGCAGTTCTTC. Protein: CAWVGSVEQFF.

This clone was recorded only once. The V call is TRBV29-1, the J call TRBJ1-2, with TRBD1 matching 7 bases. V shed 6 bases, J shed 2 bases, and the junction held 6 bases outside the gene matches. Per germline, CDR1 SQVTM and CDR2 ANQGSEA. This CDR3 has 13 residues. The CDR3 sequence: CSVVTGANYGYTF. As DNA, the CDR3 is TGCAGCGTGGTTACAGGGGCGAACTATGGCTACACCTTC.

This clone occurred a few times. This sequence joins TRBV27 and TRBJ1-3; 8 bases are a match to TRBD1. Germline V gives CDR1 MNHEY, CDR2 SMNVEV (reference sequence). The J segment lost 1 base and the V segment lost 5 bases, leaving 4 bases of the junction unmatched. The CDR3 spans 15 residues. The CDR3 DNA is TGTGCCAGCAGTCTTGACAGGGGATCTGGAAACACCATATATTTT. Its translation is CASSLDRGSGNTIYF.

The chain couples TRBV6-1 to TRBJ1-2, with D perhaps TRBD1 (5 bases). Looked up from germline, CDR1 is MNHNS and CDR2 is SASEGT. V lost 3 bases to trimming and J lost 3 bases, with 14 bases between them. CDR3 length: 15 amino acids. The CDR3 DNA is TGTGCCAGCAGTGACGGGGGGACGGGGGACTATGGCTACACCTTC. Protein sequence: CASSDGGTGDYGYTF.

This chain links TRBV10-2 with TRBJ1-1; D is ambiguous. Germline assignment: CDR1 WSHSY and CDR2 SAAADI. The CDR3 is 13 amino acids. V dropped 4 bases and J dropped 2 bases, with 8 bases sitting between them. CDR3 amino acids: CASSGQLNTEAFF. The CDR3 DNA reads as TGCGCCAGCAGTGGTCAGCTCAACACTGAAGCTTTCTTT.

The chain has TRBV7-8 and TRBJ1-6; D may be TRBD1 (5 bases). Germline V CDR1 and CDR2: SGHVS, FQNEAQ. The V gene lost 1 base and the J gene lost 5 bases, with 9 bases spanning the gap. The CDR3 is 15 residues long. The CDR3 DNA reads as TGTGCCAGCAGCTTAGGGGGCCTCCATAATTCACCCCTCCACTTT. Amino acid sequence: CASSLGGLHNSPLHF. The full variable domain, with the rest looked up from reference TRBV7-8 and TRBJ1-6, is GAGVSQSPRYKVAKRGQDVALRCDPISGHVSLFWYQQALGQGPEFLTYFQNEAQLDKSGLPSDRFFAERPEGSVSTLKIQRTQQEDSAVYLCASSLGGLHNSPLHFGNGTRLTVT.

The rearrangement uses TRBV28 and TRBJ2-5; TRBD2 agrees at 7 bases. The germline CDR1 and CDR2 sequences are MDHEN and SYDVKM. V lost 5 bases and J lost 4; bases outside the gene matches: 10. This CDR3 spans 15 amino acids. This CDR3 is CASSTPGEGGETQYF. CDR3 DNA sequence: TGTGCCAGCAGTACCCCCGGGGAGGGAGGAGAGACCCAGTACTTC.

The chain employs TRBV28 and TRBJ2-3; D unclear. Trimming shortened V by 8 bases and J by 2 bases, and 11 bases separated the two germline ends. The CDR3 has 13 amino acids. Looked up from germline, CDR1 is MDHEN and CDR2 is SYDVKM. The CDR3 DNA follows: TGTGCCAGCCGTCCCGACCCCACAGATACGCAGTATTTT. Translating it yields CASRPDPTDTQYF.

This chain connects TRBV2 to TRBJ2-5, with 9 bases that match TRBD2. This CDR3 comprises 13 residues. From germline, CDR1 is SNHLY and CDR2 FYNNEI. The ends lost 4 bases at V and 3 bases at J; junction bases unmatched: 0. The CDR3 loop is CASSGLAEETQYF. Here the CDR3 DNA reads TGTGCCAGCAGTGGACTAGCGGAAGAGACCCAGTACTTC.

The V and J genes are TRBV27 and TRBJ2-7; no definite D call. Germline V gene data show CDR1 as MNHEY and CDR2 as SMNVEV (reference sequence). The CDR3 length is 16 residues. V was cut by 4 bases and J by 1 base, with 17 bases left in between. The CDR3, as DNA: TGTGCCAGCAGTTCGCCCGTGGCAGACGCTTCCTACGAGCAGTACTTC. This translates into CASSSPVADASYEQYF.

The chain joins TRBV11-2 to TRBJ1-4, with TRBD1 matching over 10 bases. CDR1 is SGHAT, CDR2 FQNNGV, per germline. V lost 2 bases and J lost 5; bases outside the gene matches: 11. The length of the CDR3 is 18 residues. In nucleotides, the CDR3 is TGTGCCAGCAGCTTAATGGGACAGGGGTCGGTGAGCAATGAAAAACTGTTTTTT. Translated, it gives CASSLMGQGSVSNEKLFF.

The chain links TRBV7-9 to TRBJ2-1; D ambiguous. CDR1 is SEHNR, CDR2 FQNEAQ, per germline (reference sequence). Trimming took off 3 bases at V and 10 bases at J, with 13 bases between the two ends. The CDR3 has 13 amino acids. CDR3 loop: CASSLPGPREQFF. The CDR3 DNA reads as TGTGCCAGCAGCTTGCCCGGGCCCAGGGAGCAGTTCTTC.

The V call is TRBV21-1, the J call TRBJ1-4. TRBV21-1 is designated a pseudogene. This CDR3 region has 15 residues. CDR3 in amino acids: CASSKRGERREKLFF. DNA for the CDR3: TGTGCCAGCAGCAAAAGGGGGGAGCGGCGGGAAAAACTGTTTTTT.

V is TRBV4-1 and J is TRBJ2-2; D may be TRBD2 (6 bases). This CDR3 has 17 residues. V lost 0 bases and J lost 7, with 18 bases in between. Germline V gene data show CDR1 as MGHRA and CDR2 as YSYEKL. Here the CDR3 DNA reads TGCGCCAGCAGCCAAGAACTCATCCAGGGAGGAAGCGGGGAGCTGTTTTTT. Translating gives CASSQELIQGGSGELFF.

This sequence joins TRBV28 and TRBJ2-1; D remains unclear. V lost 2 bases to trimming and J lost 6 bases, with 8 bases between them. CDR1 is MDHEN and CDR2 is SYDVKM in the germline V gene. The CDR3 extends over 13 amino acids. CDR3 region: CASSLIGVNEQFF. The CDR3 nucleotides read TGTGCCAGCAGTTTAATCGGAGTCAATGAGCAGTTCTTC.

The chain carries TRBV16 and TRBJ2-3; weak D call: TRBD1 (5 bases). Trimming took off 4 bases at V and 6 bases at J, with 11 bases between the two ends. This CDR3 contains 13 residues. Germline lookup yields CDR1 KGHSY and CDR2 FQNENV. The CDR3 DNA reads as TGTGCCAGCAGCCGGCAGGGATTGGATACGCAGTATTTT. This gives the protein CASSRQGLDTQYF.

V gene TRBV13 combines with J gene TRBJ2-1; D is unclear. The CDR3 sequence is 15 residues long. The V end was cut by 5 bases, the J end by 2 bases, with 13 bases between. Germline V gives CDR1 PRHDT, CDR2 FYEKMQ (reference sequence). CDR3 protein: CASSDNRGPYNEQFF. DNA of the CDR3: TGTGCCAGCAGCGATAACAGAGGCCCCTACAATGAGCAGTTCTTC.

CDR3 sequence: CASSPAGGDNEQFF. As DNA, the CDR3 is TGTGCCAGCAGCCCAGCGGGGGGAGACAATGAGCAGTTCTTC. The gene calls are TRBV4-2 and TRBJ2-1; 9 positions match TRBD2. The CDR3 covers 14 residues. CDR1 and CDR2 from the germline V gene are LGHNA and YNFKEQ. The V gene end was trimmed by 4 bases and the J gene end by 5 bases; junction bases not matched to a gene: 3.

The chain recombines TRBV11-2 with TRBJ1-2, with a weak D call TRBD1 (6 bases). The germline gives CDR1 SGHAT, CDR2 FQNNGV. The V gene lost 4 bases and the J gene lost 8 bases, with 17 bases spanning the gap. The CDR3 sequence is 14 residues long. CDR3 nucleotides: TGTGCCAGCAGCTCGAGGACAGCTCCGACGGGCTACACCTTC. Translation gives CASSSRTAPTGYTF. The entire variable domain, with the rest obtained from reference TRBV11-2 and TRBJ1-2, is as follows: EAGVAQSPRYKIIEKRQSVAFWCNPISGHATLYWYQQILGQGPKLLIQFQNNGVVDDSQLPKDRFSAERLKGVDSTLKIQPAKLEDSAVYLCASSSRTAPTGYTFGSGTRLTVV.

This clone was detected only once. The CDR3 nucleotides are TGTGCCAGCAGCGGAGCCGGGACAGGGGACCCGAACACTGAAGCTTTCTTT. Protein sequence: CASSGAGTGDPNTEAFF. The chain employs TRBV9 and TRBJ1-1, with 10 bases matching TRBD1. The J segment lost 1 base and the V segment lost 3 bases, leaving 9 bases of the junction unmatched. The germline CDR1 and CDR2 sequences are SGDLS and YYNGEE. This CDR3 has 17 residues.

This chain uses TRBV2 with TRBJ1-6, with TRBD1 as a possible D gene (6 bases). Deletions cut 2 bases from V and 10 bases from J, with 15 bases between. CDR1 is SNHLY, CDR2 FYNNEI, per germline. This CDR3 has 15 residues. The DNA for the CDR3 is TGTGCCAGCAGTGAATGGGGGCCGCCAGGCTCACCCCTCCACTTT. This gives the protein CASSEWGPPGSPLHF. Based on the CDR3 plus reference TRBV2 and TRBJ1-6, the full variable domain is EPEVTQTPSHQVTQMGQEVILRCVPISNHLYFYWYRQILGQKVEFLVSFYNNEISEKSEIFDDQFSVERPDGSNFTLKIRSTKLEDSAMYFCASSEWGPPGSPLHFGNGTRLTVT.